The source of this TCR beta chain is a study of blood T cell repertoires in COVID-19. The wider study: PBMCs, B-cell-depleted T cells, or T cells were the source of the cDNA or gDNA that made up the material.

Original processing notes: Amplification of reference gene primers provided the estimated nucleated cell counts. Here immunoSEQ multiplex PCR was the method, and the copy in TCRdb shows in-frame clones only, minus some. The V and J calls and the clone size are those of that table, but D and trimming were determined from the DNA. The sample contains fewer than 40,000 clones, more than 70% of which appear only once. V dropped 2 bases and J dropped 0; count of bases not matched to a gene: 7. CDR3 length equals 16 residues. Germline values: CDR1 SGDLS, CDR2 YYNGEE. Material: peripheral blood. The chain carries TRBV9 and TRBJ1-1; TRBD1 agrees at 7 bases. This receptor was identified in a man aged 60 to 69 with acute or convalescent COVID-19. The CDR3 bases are TGTGCCAGCAGCGTCCAGACAGGGTCATTGAACACTGAAGCTTTCTTT. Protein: CASSVQTGSLNTEAFF.